This TCR beta chain was found in a study of OX40 agonist ivuxolimab in advanced cancers. Study-wide background: Patients' therapy was ivuxolimab, an antibody that acts as an agonist of OX40 (CD134). The study, taken as a whole, reports: Specificity for antigen went undetermined in the expanded peripheral T cells. Among T cells, CD8+ cells averaged more expanded clones than CD4+ cells.

Individuals having autoimmune disease history or systemic immunosuppression were not enrolled. Repertoires were generated with immunoSEQ multiplex PCR, while TCRdb's copy carries only in-frame clones and drops some. The sample lists around 80,000 clones, approximately 90% seen once, with approximately 0.19% in the top ten. For this clone: The antigen is not known.

Sequencing used CD4+ or CD8+ T cells sorted from blood, obtained in a trial of the OX40 agonist ivuxolimab. The sequence was collected from an adult with an advanced solid tumor such as melanoma, head and neck, liver or kidney cancer.

CDR3 in amino acids: CASSLYGRGFSPLHF. CDR3 nucleotides: TGCGCCAGCAGCTTGTACGGCAGGGGGTTTTCACCCCTCCACTTT. J is TRBJ1-6 and V is TRBV5-1; 7 bases map to TRBD1. The CDR3 is 15 amino acids. The V segment lost 1 base and the J segment 9 bases; nucleotides outside the gene matches: 7. Germline CDR1 and CDR2: SGHRS and YFSETQ.